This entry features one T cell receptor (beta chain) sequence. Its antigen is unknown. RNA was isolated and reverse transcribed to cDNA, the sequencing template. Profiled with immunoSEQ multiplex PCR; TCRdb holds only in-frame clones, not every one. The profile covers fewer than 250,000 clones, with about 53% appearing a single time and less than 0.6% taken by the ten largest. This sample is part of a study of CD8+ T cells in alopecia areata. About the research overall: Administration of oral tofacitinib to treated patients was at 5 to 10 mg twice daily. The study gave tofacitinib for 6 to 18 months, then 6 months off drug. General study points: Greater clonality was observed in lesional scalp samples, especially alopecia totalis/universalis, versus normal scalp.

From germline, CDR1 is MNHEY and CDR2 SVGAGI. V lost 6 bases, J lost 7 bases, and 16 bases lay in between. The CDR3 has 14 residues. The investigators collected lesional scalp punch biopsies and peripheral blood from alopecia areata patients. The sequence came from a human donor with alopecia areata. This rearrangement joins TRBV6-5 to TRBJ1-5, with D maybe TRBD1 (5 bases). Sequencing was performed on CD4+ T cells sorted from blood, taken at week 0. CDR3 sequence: CASRPRAGYQPQHF. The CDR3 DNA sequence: TGTGCCAGCAGACCTCGGGCAGGGTACCAGCCCCAGCATTTT.